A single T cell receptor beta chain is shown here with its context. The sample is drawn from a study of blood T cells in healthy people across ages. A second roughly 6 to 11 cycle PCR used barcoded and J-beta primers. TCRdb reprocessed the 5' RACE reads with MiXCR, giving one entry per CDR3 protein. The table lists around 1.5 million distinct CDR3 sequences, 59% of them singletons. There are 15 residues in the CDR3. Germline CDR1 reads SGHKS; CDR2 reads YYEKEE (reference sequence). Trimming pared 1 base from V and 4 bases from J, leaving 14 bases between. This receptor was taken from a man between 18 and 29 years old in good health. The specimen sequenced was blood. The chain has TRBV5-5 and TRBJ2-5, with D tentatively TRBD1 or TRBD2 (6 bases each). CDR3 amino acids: CASSLWGAGSETQYF. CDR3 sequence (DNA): TGTGCCAGCAGCTTGTGGGGGGCAGGGTCAGAGACCCAGTACTTC.